This TCR beta chain came from a study of T-cell memory formation after mild COVID-19. Comments on this clonotype: Its antigen is not known.

The CDR3 sequence is 13 residues long. The ends were cut back, 3 bases at V and 12 bases at J, with 18 bases in the middle. Study results and caveats: Clones contracting day 15 to 85 were balanced CD4/CD8; later expanders leaned CD4+. Chiefly within CM and EM were the contracting CD4+ clones; CD8+ ones were within EMRA.

TCRdb analysed the 5' RACE reads with MiXCR anew, one entry per CDR3 protein. In the table there are 80,000 to 130,000 distinct CDR3 sequences, more than 9.5% of which are singletons. J is TRBJ2-7 and V is TRBV12-3 or TRBV12-4; weak D call: TRBD1 (7 bases). The TCR comes from a man in his late teens or twenties who had mild COVID-19 (a few samples of this study predate the infection). Cell type and time point are not known. The sample taken for sequencing was PBMCs or a T cell subset sorted from them (not recorded which). Here the CDR3 reads CASSFGAGGQRYF. CDR3 nucleotide sequence: TGTGCCAGCAGTTTCGGGGCAGGGGGGCAAAGGTACTTC.